A selection of T cell receptor beta chains follows, all from one sample in a study of blood T cell repertoires in COVID-19. Repertoires were generated with immunoSEQ multiplex PCR, while TCRdb's copy carries only in-frame clones and drops some. Here the sample spans more than 110,000 clones, roughly 84% being singletons. The material sequenced was PBMCs or T cells enriched from blood (not recorded which). The origin of the receptors is a man in his forties with acute COVID-19. The CDR3 runs from the conserved cysteine through the conserved F or W. Each record gives: V gene, clone size, J gene, D gene, CDR3 DNA, CDR3 protein. D genes are given only for firm matches. Where a row states a size, it is once, few, many or the class of an expanded clone; other rows omit it.

>TRBV7-2|once|TRBJ1-2|TRBD1
TGTGCCAGCAGCTTAGGCCAGGAAAACAGGGGGCTACCTAACTATGGCTACACCTTC
CASSLGQENRGLPNYGYTF
>TRBV7-9|-|TRBJ2-4|-
TGTGCCAGCAGCTTAGAGGGCAGGGGCCGGTATTACTTC
CASSLEGRGRYYF
>TRBV28|-|TRBJ1-3|-
TGTGCCAGCACCTCGGGAAGGGGGGGCTCTGGAAACACCATATATTTT
CASTSGRGGSGNTIYF
>TRBV2|-|TRBJ2-5|-
TGTGCCAGCAGTGTGTCAGGGTGGGAGACCCAGTACTTC
CASSVSGWETQYF
>TRBV6-6|-|TRBJ2-7|-
TGTGCCAGCAGCTACCCCACGCGGGGCGTCTACGAGCAGTACTTC
CASSYPTRGVYEQYF
>TRBV7-2|once|TRBJ2-3|TRBD1
TGTGCCAGCACCCTACCCGGGACAGGGAAGTCCACGCAGTATTTT
CASTLPGTGKSTQYF
>TRBV30|-|TRBJ1-4|-
TGTGCCTGGAGTGTCAACCCGGGGGATGAAAAACTGTTTTTT
CAWSVNPGDEKLFF
>TRBV10-2|-|TRBJ2-1|TRBD2
TGCGCCAGCAGTCATCCTGTGGCTAGCGGGGGGGCAAATGAGCAGTTCTTC
CASSHPVASGGANEQFF
>TRBV6-2/TRBV6-3|-|TRBJ1-2|-
TGTGCCAGCAGTTACGAAATCCTCCCCCGACAGCGTGGCTACACCTTC
CASSYEILPRQRGYTF
>TRBV5-4|-|TRBJ2-7|TRBD2
TGTGCCAGCAGCTTGGCGGGGGGGGTATACGAGCAGTACTTC
CASSLAGGVYEQYF
>TRBV2|-|TRBJ1-1|-
TGTGCCAGCAGTGAATTACGGGGGGGGACCACTGAAGCTTTCTTT
CASSELRGGTTEAFF
>TRBV7-9|few|TRBJ2-3|TRBD2
TGTGCCAGCAGCAGAAGTAGACTAGCTAGCACAGATACGCAGTATTTT
CASSRSRLASTDTQYF
>TRBV28|-|TRBJ1-5|TRBD1
TGTGCCAGCAGTTTATCCCGAGACAGGGTGTATCAGCCCCAGCATTTT
CASSLSRDRVYQPQHF
>TRBV11-2|-|TRBJ2-5|-
TGTGCCAGCAGCTTAGTAGGTAGGGGAGAGACCCAGTACTTC
CASSLVGRGETQYF
>TRBV19|-|TRBJ1-4|-
TGTGCCAGTAGTATTGACATCGAACCAACCGAAAATGAAAAACTGTTTTTT
CASSIDIEPTENEKLFF
>TRBV5-8|-|TRBJ2-5|-
TGTGCCGGAGTGGGGCGAGAGACCCAGTACTTC
CAGVGRETQYF
>TRBV6-5|-|TRBJ2-1|TRBD1
TGTGCCAGCGGGGACCACAGGGGGAAAAATGAGCAGTTCTTC
CASGDHRGKNEQFF